This T cell receptor (beta chain) was captured in a study of CD8+ T cells in alopecia areata. For the study at large: Scoring of severity for treated patients was based on percentage of affected scalp area. Study observations and caveats: Higher clonality than in normal scalp was seen in lesional scalp, especially alopecia totalis/universalis.

The CDR3 covers 15 residues. Germline CDR1 and CDR2: MNHEY and SVGAGI. The junction had 4 bases not matched to a gene; V was cut back by 6 bases and J by 2 bases. Regarding treatment: oral pan-JAK inhibitor, 5-10 mg twice daily. The study team obtained lesional scalp punch biopsies and peripheral blood from alopecia areata patients. Investigators isolated RNA and reverse transcribed it into cDNA to act as the sequencing template. Profiling relied on immunoSEQ multiplex PCR, and the TCRdb table lists in-frame clones only, not all of them. The sample lists approximately 160,000 clones; roughly 60% were seen once. A word on this clone: The antigen is undetermined.

The chain links TRBV6-5 to TRBJ1-6; 7 nucleotides agree with TRBD1. This specimen was CD4+ T cells sorted from blood, taken at week 24, from a patient treated with tofacitinib. The TCR comes from a human donor with alopecia areata. CDR3: CASRPGQTYNSPLHF. The CDR3 region has the DNA TGTGCCAGCAGACCGGGACAGACCTATAATTCACCCCTCCACTTT.